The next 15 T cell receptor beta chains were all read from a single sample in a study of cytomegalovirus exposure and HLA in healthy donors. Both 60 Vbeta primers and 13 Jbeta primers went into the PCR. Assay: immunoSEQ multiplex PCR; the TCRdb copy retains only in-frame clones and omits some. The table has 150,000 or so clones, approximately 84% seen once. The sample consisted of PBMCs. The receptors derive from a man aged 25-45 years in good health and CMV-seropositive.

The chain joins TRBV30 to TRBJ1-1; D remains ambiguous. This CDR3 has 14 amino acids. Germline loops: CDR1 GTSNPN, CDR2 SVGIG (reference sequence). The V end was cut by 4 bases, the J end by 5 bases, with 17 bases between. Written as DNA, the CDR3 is TGTGCCTGGATCCCACCGGGATATGGGACTGAAGCTTTCTTT. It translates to CAWIPPGYGTEAFF.

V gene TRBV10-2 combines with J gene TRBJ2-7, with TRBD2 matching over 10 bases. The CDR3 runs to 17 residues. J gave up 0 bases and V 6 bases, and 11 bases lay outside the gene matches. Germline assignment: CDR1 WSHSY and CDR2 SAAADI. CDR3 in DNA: TGCGCCAGCAGCTATGGGACTAGCGAGCAGATCTCCTACGAGCAGTACTTC. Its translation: CASSYGTSEQISYEQYF.

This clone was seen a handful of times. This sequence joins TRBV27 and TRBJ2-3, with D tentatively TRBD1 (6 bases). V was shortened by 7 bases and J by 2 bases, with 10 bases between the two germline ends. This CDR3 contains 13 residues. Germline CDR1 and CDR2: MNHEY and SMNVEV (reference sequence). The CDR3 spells CASTTGITDTQYF. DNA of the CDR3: TGTGCCAGCACTACAGGGATCACAGATACGCAGTATTTT.

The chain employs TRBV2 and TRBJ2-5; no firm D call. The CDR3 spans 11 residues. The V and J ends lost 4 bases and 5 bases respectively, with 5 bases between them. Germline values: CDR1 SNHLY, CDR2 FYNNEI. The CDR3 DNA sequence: TGTGCCAGCAGTGTCGAGGAGACCCAGTACTTC. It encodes CASSVEETQYF.

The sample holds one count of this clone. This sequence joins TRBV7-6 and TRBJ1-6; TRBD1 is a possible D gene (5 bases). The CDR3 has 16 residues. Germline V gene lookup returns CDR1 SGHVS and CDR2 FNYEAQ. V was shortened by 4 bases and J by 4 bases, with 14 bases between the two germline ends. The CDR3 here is CASSSSQGFYNSPLHF. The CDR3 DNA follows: TGTGCCAGCAGCTCGTCCCAGGGCTTTTATAATTCACCCCTCCACTTT.

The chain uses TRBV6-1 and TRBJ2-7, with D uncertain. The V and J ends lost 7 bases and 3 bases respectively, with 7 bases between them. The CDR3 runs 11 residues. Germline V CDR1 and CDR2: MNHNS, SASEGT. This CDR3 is CASTYNYEQYF. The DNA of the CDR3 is TGTGCCAGCACTTACAACTACGAGCAGTACTTC.

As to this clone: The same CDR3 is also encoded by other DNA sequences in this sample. The CDR3 is CASSLAGAGETQYF. CDR3 DNA sequence: TGTGCCAGCAGCTTAGCGGGTGCGGGAGAGACCCAGTACTTC. J is TRBJ2-5 and V is TRBV7-2; maybe TRBD2 (5 bases). The CDR3 covers 14 residues. V was trimmed by 0 bases and J by 4 bases, leaving 9 bases between them. In germline, CDR1 is SGHTA, CDR2 FQGNSA.

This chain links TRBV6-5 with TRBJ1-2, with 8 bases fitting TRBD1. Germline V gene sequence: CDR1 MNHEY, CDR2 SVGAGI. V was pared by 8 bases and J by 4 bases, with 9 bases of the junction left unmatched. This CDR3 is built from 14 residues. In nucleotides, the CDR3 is TGTGCCAGCGCAGTTGGACAGGGCCTCTATGGCTACACCTTC. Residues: CASAVGQGLYGYTF.

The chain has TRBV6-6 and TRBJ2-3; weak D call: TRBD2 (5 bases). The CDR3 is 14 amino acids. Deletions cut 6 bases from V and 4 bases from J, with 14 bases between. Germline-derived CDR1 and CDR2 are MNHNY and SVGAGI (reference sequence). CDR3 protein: CASSRERVADTQYF. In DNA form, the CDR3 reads TGTGCCAGCAGCCGCGAGAGGGTCGCAGATACGCAGTATTTT.

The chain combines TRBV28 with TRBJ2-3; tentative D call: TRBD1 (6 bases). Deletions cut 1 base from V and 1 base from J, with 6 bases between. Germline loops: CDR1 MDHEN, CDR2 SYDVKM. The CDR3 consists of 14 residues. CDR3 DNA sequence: TGTGCCAGCAGTTTATACAGGGGCACAGATACGCAGTATTTT. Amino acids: CASSLYRGTDTQYF.

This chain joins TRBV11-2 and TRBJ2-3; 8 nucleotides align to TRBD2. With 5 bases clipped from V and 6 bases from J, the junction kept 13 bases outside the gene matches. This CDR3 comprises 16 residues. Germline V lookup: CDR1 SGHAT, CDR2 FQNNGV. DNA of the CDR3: TGTGCCAGCAGCCCGCGAGCGGGAGTTGGGTGGGATACGCAGTATTTT. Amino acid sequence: CASSPRAGVGWDTQYF.

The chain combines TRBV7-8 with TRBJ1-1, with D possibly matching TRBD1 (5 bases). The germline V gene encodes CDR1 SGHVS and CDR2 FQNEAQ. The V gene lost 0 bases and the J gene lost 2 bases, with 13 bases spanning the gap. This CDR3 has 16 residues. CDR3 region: CASSLAEGGTNTEAFF. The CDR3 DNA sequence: TGTGCCAGCAGCTTAGCGGAGGGCGGGACTAACACTGAAGCTTTCTTT.

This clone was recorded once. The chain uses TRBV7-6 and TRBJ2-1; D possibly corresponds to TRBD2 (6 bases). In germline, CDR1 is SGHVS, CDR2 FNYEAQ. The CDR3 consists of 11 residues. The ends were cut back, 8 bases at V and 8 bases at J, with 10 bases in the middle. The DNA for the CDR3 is TGTGCCAGCCGCGGGGAGGATGAGCAGTTCTTC. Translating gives CASRGEDEQFF.

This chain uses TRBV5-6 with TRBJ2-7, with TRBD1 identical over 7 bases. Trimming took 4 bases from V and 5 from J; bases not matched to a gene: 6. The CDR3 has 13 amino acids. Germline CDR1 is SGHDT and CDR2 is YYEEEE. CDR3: CASSHRGRNEQYF. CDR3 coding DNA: TGTGCCAGCAGCCACAGGGGACGGAACGAGCAGTACTTC.

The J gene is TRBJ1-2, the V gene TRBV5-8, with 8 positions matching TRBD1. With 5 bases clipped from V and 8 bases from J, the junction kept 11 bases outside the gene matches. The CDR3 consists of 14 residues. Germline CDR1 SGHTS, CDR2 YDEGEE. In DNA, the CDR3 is TGTGCCAGCAGGCCCGGACAGGGTATTGGCGGCTACACCTTC. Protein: CASRPGQGIGGYTF.